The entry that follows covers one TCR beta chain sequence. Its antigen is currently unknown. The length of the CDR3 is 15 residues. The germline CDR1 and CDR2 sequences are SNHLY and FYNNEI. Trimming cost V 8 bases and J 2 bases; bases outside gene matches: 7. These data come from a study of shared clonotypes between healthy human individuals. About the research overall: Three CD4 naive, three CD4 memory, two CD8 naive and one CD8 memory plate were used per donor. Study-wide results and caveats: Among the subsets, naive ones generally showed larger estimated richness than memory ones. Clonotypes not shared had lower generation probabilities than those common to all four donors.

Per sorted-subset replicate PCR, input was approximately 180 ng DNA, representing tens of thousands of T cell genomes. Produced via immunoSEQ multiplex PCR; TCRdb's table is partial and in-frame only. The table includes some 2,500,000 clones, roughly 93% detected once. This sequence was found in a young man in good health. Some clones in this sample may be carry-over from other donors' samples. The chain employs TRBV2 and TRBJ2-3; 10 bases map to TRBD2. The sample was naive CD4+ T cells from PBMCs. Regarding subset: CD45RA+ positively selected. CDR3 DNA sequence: TGTGCCAGCGGAGGACTAGCGGTCCTCACAGATACGCAGTATTTT. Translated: CASGGLAVLTDTQYF. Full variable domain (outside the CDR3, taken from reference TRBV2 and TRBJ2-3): EPEVTQTPSHQVTQMGQEVILRCVPISNHLYFYWYRQILGQKVEFLVSFYNNEISEKSEIFDDQFSVERPDGSNFTLKIRSTKLEDSAMYFCASGGLAVLTDTQYFGPGTRLTVL.